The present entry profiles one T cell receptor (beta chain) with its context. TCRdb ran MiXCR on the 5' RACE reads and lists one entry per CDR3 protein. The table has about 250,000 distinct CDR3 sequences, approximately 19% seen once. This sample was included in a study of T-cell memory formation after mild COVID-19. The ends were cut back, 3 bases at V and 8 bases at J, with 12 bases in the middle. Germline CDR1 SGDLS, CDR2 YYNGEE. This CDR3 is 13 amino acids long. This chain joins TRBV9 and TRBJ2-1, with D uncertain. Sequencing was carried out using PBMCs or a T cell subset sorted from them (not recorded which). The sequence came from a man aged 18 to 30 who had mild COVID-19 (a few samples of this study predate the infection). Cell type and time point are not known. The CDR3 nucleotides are TGTGCCAGCAGCGCGACTGACTTGCATGAGCAGTTCTTC. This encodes CASSATDLHEQFF.